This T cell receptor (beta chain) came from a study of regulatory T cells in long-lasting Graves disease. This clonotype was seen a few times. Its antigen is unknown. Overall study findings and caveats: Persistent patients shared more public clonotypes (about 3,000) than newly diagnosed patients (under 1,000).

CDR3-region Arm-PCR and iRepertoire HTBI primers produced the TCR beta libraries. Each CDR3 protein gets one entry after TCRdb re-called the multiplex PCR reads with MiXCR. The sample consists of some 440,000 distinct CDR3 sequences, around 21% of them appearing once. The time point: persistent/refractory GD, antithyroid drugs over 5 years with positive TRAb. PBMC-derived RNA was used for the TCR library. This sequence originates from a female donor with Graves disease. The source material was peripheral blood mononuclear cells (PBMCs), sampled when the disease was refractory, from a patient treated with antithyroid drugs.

The CDR3 bases are TGTGCCAGCAGTGGACACGGTGGGTCCTACGAGCAGTACTTC. Its translation is CASSGHGGSYEQYF. The chain joins TRBV6-1 to TRBJ2-7; no definite D call. V lost 4 bases, J lost 1 base, and 11 bases lay in between. Germline CDR1 is MNHNS and CDR2 is SASEGT. The CDR3 extends over 14 amino acids.